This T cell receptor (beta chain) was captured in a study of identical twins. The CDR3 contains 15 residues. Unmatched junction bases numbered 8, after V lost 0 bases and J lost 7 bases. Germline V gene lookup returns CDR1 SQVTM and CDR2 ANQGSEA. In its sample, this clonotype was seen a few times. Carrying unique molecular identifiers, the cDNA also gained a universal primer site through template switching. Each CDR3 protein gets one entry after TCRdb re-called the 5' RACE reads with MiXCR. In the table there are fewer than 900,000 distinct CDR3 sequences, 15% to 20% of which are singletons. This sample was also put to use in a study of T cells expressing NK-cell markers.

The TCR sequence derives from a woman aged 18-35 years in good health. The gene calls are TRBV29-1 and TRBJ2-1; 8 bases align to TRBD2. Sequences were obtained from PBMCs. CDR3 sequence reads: CSVEDAGGHINEQFF. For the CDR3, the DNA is TGCAGCGTTGAAGACGCGGGGGGACATATTAATGAGCAGTTCTTC.